This entry lists 23 T cell receptor beta chains sequenced from one sample in a study of cytomegalovirus exposure and HLA in healthy donors. This PCR relied on a set of 60 Vbeta primers and 13 Jbeta primers. Using immunoSEQ multiplex PCR, the repertoire was profiled, and TCRdb retains in-frame clones only, with some absent. The table shows approximately 140,000 clones, with around 80% occurring only once. Sequencing was performed on PBMCs. Source of these receptors: a man younger than 35 in good health and CMV-seropositive.

V and J are TRBV7-9 and TRBJ2-1, with D possibly TRBD1 on 6 matching bases. Germline V lookup: CDR1 SEHNR, CDR2 FQNEAQ (reference sequence). V was shortened by 8 bases and J by 4 bases, with 21 bases between the two germline ends. The length of the CDR3 is 16 residues. The CDR3 coding sequence is TGTGCCAGCCTGGAAACAAAGAGGGGGTCTTACAATGAGCAGTTCTTC. Translated: CASLETKRGSYNEQFF.

The V and J genes are TRBV28 and TRBJ1-5, with 7 bases lining up with TRBD1. CDR1 and CDR2 from the germline V gene are MDHEN and SYDVKM. The CDR3 contains 15 residues. V lost 6 bases, J lost 4 bases, and 9 bases stayed unmatched. CDR3 coding DNA: TGTGCCAGCAGCCAGACCCCAGGGGGTAATCAGCCCCAGCATTTT. Its protein is CASSQTPGGNQPQHF.

This clone was found once. V and J are TRBV9 and TRBJ2-7; D call uncertain. Trimming cost V 0 bases and J 1 base, with 8 bases left between them. The V gene's germline CDR1 is SGDLS and CDR2 YYNGEE. This CDR3 contains 14 residues. The CDR3 here is CASSVVDKSYEQYF. CDR3 nucleotides: TGTGCCAGCAGCGTAGTAGACAAATCCTACGAGCAGTACTTC. Full variable domain (rest looked up from reference TRBV9 and TRBJ2-7): DSGVTQTPKHLITATGQRVTLRCSPRSGDLSVYWYQQSLDQGLQFLIQYYNGEERAKGNILERFSAQQFPDLHSELNLSSLELGDSALYFCASSVVDKSYEQYFGPGTRLTVT.

This chain joins TRBV19 and TRBJ1-2, with TRBD1 matching over 7 bases. Trimming cost V 4 bases and J 4 bases; bases outside gene matches: 9. Germline CDR1 LNHDA, CDR2 SQIVND (reference sequence). The CDR3 sequence is 15 residues long. CDR3 in DNA: TGTGCCAGTAGTAGTTGGGACAGCGAGACCTATGGCTACACCTTC. Translation gives CASSSWDSETYGYTF.

The gene calls are TRBV6-6 and TRBJ2-7; D possibly corresponds to TRBD2 (7 bases). Trimming stripped 4 bases from V and 7 bases from J, with 17 bases between. This CDR3 has 14 residues. Germline values: CDR1 MNHNY, CDR2 SVGAGI (reference sequence). The CDR3: CASSSVGGASEQYF. The CDR3 DNA follows: TGTGCCAGCAGTTCCGTGGGGGGGGCCTCGGAGCAGTACTTC.

The chain carries TRBV5-1 and TRBJ2-3; TRBD2 matches 10 bases. The CDR3 has 16 amino acids. The V segment lost 4 bases and the J segment 5 bases; nucleotides outside the gene matches: 10. Germline CDR1 is SGHRS and CDR2 is YFSETQ. The CDR3 nucleotides read TGCGCCAGCAGCCCAGAAGCGGGAGGGCGGGGAGATACGCAGTATTTT. It codes for CASSPEAGGRGDTQYF.

V is TRBV19 and J is TRBJ2-2, with 9 bases aligning to TRBD2. This CDR3 is built from 16 residues. Losses at the gene ends were 6 bases for V and 4 bases for J; bases not matched to a gene: 9. Per the germline V gene, CDR1 is LNHDA and CDR2 is SQIVND (reference sequence). The CDR3 is CASSRGLASGTGELFF. The DNA of the CDR3 is TGTGCCAGTAGCCGGGGACTAGCTTCGGGCACCGGGGAGCTGTTTTTT.

This rearrangement joins TRBV13 to TRBJ2-3; 8 bases agree with TRBD2. The germline V gene encodes CDR1 PRHDT and CDR2 FYEKMQ (reference sequence). The CDR3 extends over 21 amino acids. With 5 bases clipped from V and 0 bases from J, the junction kept 22 bases outside the gene matches. CDR3 sequence: CASSPYEVSCGRYTSTDTQYF. Here the CDR3 DNA reads TGTGCCAGCAGCCCATACGAGGTTAGCTGCGGGAGGTATACTAGCACAGATACGCAGTATTTT.

The rearrangement uses TRBV28 and TRBJ1-4; no firm D call. The CDR3 contains 13 residues. Trimming cost V 5 bases and J 8 bases, with 12 bases left between them. CDR1 and CDR2 from the germline V gene are MDHEN and SYDVKM. In nucleotides, the CDR3 is TGTGCCAGCAGTGTCTCTCGGTGGGAAAAACTGTTTTTT. Encoded protein: CASSVSRWEKLFF.

This clone was seen only a few times. This chain joins TRBV18 and TRBJ1-1, with D uncertain. Trimming shortened V by 3 bases and J by 1 base, and 3 bases separated the two germline ends. Germline V CDR1 and CDR2: KGHSH, LQKENI. The CDR3 totals 12 residues. The CDR3 protein is CASSPQNTEAFF. As DNA, the CDR3 is TGTGCCAGCTCACCCCAGAACACTGAAGCTTTCTTT.

This clone turned up a few times. The chain uses TRBV18 and TRBJ2-1; a possible D gene is TRBD1 (6 bases). V was pared by 6 bases and J by 10 bases, with 10 bases between. This CDR3 comprises 11 residues. The V gene's germline CDR1 is KGHSH and CDR2 LQKENI. In DNA form, the CDR3 reads TGTGCCAGCTCGCAAGGACAGGAGCAGTTCTTC. Its translation: CASSQGQEQFF.

This clone was seen more than once but under ten times. CDR3 coding DNA: TGTGCCACCAGAGGGAGGAATGAGCAGTTCTTC. As protein: CATRGRNEQFF. This chain joins TRBV15 and TRBJ2-1, with TRBD2 as a possible D gene (6 bases). Germline V gene lookup returns CDR1 LNHNV and CDR2 YYDKDF (reference sequence). The V and J ends lost 6 bases and 7 bases respectively, with 7 bases between them. This CDR3 spans 11 amino acids. The variable domain in full, completed from reference TRBV15 and TRBJ2-1, reads DAMVIQNPRYQVTQFGKPVTLSCSQTLNHNVMYWYQQKSSQAPKLLFHYYDKDFNNEADTPDNFQSRRPNTSFCFLDIRSPGLGDTAMYLCATRGRNEQFFGPGTRLTVL.

The J gene is TRBJ2-7, the V gene TRBV19, with a possible D match to TRBD2 (5 bases). The germline gives CDR1 LNHDA, CDR2 SQIVND (reference sequence). This CDR3 has 15 amino acids. Trimming shortened V by 10 bases and J by 2 bases, and 21 bases separated the two germline ends. The CDR3 here is CATSGRRALTYEQYF. DNA of the CDR3: TGTGCCACTTCTGGCCGGCGGGCCCTTACCTACGAGCAGTACTTC.

This chain links TRBV2 with TRBJ2-7, with D perhaps matching TRBD2 (6 bases). V shed 5 bases and J shed 2 bases, with 19 bases lying between them. The germline V gene has CDR1 SNHLY and CDR2 FYNNEI. CDR3 length: 16 amino acids. CDR3 coding DNA: TGTGCCAGCAGTTCGGGACTCCCCTCCTTTCCCTACGAGCAGTACTTC. Protein product: CASSSGLPSFPYEQYF. The entire variable domain, with the rest obtained from reference TRBV2 and TRBJ2-7, is as follows: EPEVTQTPSHQVTQMGQEVILRCVPISNHLYFYWYRQILGQKVEFLVSFYNNEISEKSEIFDDQFSVERPDGSNFTLKIRSTKLEDSAMYFCASSSGLPSFPYEQYFGPGTRLTVT.

The chain links TRBV29-1 to TRBJ1-6; 11 positions match TRBD1. From germline, CDR1 is SQVTM and CDR2 ANQGSEA. V lost 3 bases, J lost 10 bases, and 2 bases stayed unmatched. The CDR3 sequence is 13 residues long. CDR3 loop: CSVEGTGGSPLHF. CDR3 DNA sequence: TGCAGCGTTGAGGGGACAGGGGGATCACCCCTCCACTTT.

This chain links TRBV2 with TRBJ2-3; 7 bases fit TRBD1. Germline V gene sequence: CDR1 SNHLY, CDR2 FYNNEI. The junction had 3 bases not matched to a gene; V was cut back by 6 bases and J by 0 bases. The CDR3 has 14 residues. CDR3 bases: TGTGCCAGCAGGAGGGACAGCAGCACAGATACGCAGTATTTT. Residues: CASRRDSSTDTQYF.

The rearrangement links TRBV4-1 to TRBJ2-7; D gene ambiguous. The germline V gene encodes CDR1 MGHRA and CDR2 YSYEKL. V gave up 0 bases and J gave up 2 bases, with 8 bases separating them. CDR3 length: 14 residues. The CDR3 reads CASSQDLSTYEQYF. The CDR3 nucleotides are TGCGCCAGCAGCCAAGATTTGTCTACCTACGAGCAGTACTTC.

The chain uses TRBV5-1 and TRBJ2-2; 12 bases fit TRBD2. V dropped 7 bases and J dropped 8; count of bases not matched to a gene: 6. The CDR3 has 14 amino acids. Per the germline V gene, CDR1 is SGHRS and CDR2 is YFSETQ. The DNA of the CDR3 is TGCGCCAGCCGCCGACTAGCGGGAGCGGGGGAGCTGTTTTTT. Its translation: CASRRLAGAGELFF.

This chain links TRBV28 with TRBJ2-7; D unclear. Germline V gene sequence: CDR1 MDHEN, CDR2 SYDVKM. This CDR3 is built from 14 residues. V lost 6 bases to trimming and J lost 0 bases, with 12 bases between them. CDR3 DNA sequence: TGTGCCAGCAGCCAAGCACTGAGCTCCTACGAGCAGTACTTC. Protein product: CASSQALSSYEQYF.

The CDR3 DNA reads as TGCGCCAGCACTTTTAAAGCCGGGTGGCCCCTCCACTTT. It codes for CASTFKAGWPLHF. The rearrangement uses TRBV5-1 and TRBJ1-6; D is undetermined. V lost 6 bases to trimming and J lost 13 bases, with 17 bases between them. The CDR3 totals 13 residues. Germline values: CDR1 SGHRS, CDR2 YFSETQ.

This clone was detected once. The chain carries TRBV28 and TRBJ2-7, with D possibly matching TRBD2 (5 bases). Germline V gives CDR1 MDHEN, CDR2 SYDVKM. The CDR3 has 12 amino acids. V gave up 6 bases and J gave up 3 bases, with 9 bases separating them. The CDR3 DNA is TGTGCCAGCAGGTCCGGGGACTACGAGCAGTACTTC. It yields the protein CASRSGDYEQYF.

The gene calls are TRBV19 and TRBJ1-4, with D hard to call. The ends were cut back, 3 bases at V and 6 bases at J, with 17 bases in the middle. Germline assignment: CDR1 LNHDA and CDR2 SQIVND (reference sequence). This CDR3 is built from 16 residues. CDR3 sequence reads: CASSMYGGSKYEKLFF. CDR3 in DNA: TGTGCCAGTAGTATGTACGGCGGCTCGAAGTATGAAAAACTGTTTTTT.

V is TRBV5-8 and J is TRBJ1-5; the match to TRBD1 covers 11 bases. V lost 6 bases and J lost 1; bases outside the gene matches: 9. Germline V gene sequence: CDR1 SGHTS, CDR2 YDEGEE. The CDR3 is 17 amino acids. CDR3 in DNA: TGTGCCAGCACCACCGGGACAGGGGGTATAAGCAATCAGCCCCAGCATTTT. It codes for CASTTGTGGISNQPQHF.